These T cell receptor beta chains were read from a single sample in a study of T cell changes during pregnancy in multiple sclerosis. Clones were read by immunoSEQ multiplex PCR, and TCRdb kept only the in-frame ones, dropping some. The sample has approximately 43,000 clones, 94% seen once. This specimen was CD8+ T cells from peripheral blood mononuclear cells, taken in the third trimester of pregnancy. These receptors all stem from a female donor with multiple sclerosis, enrolled in a pregnancy study. Each CDR3 is given with its conserved first and last residue. The order of the fields is J gene, D gene, clone size, V gene, CDR3 DNA, CDR3 protein. The D gene is left open where the match is weak. Expanded clones get a size class; other rows say once, few or many, or leave the size out.

j_gene: TRBJ1-1
d_gene: NA
abundance: few
v_gene: TRBV30
CDR3nt: TGTGCCTGGAGTTACAACCAAAACACTGAAGCTTTCTTT
CDR3aa: CAWSYNQNTEAFF

j_gene: TRBJ2-7
d_gene: NA
abundance: NA
v_gene: TRBV27
CDR3nt: TGTGCCAGCAGAATCAAGCGGGCCAACTCCTACGAGCAGTACTTC
CDR3aa: CASRIKRANSYEQYF

j_gene: TRBJ1-2
d_gene: TRBD1
abundance: NA
v_gene: TRBV19
CDR3nt: TGTGCCAGTAGTCCCGGACAGGGGGCGTCTAACTATGGCTACACCTTC
CDR3aa: CASSPGQGASNYGYTF

j_gene: TRBJ1-1
d_gene: NA
abundance: NA
v_gene: TRBV6-1
CDR3nt: TGTGCCAGCACTATCGGGGGCACTGAAGCTTTCTTT
CDR3aa: CASTIGGTEAFF

j_gene: TRBJ2-1
d_gene: NA
abundance: once
v_gene: TRBV19
CDR3nt: TGTGCCAGTAGAAAGCGCTCCTACAATGAGCAGTTCTTC
CDR3aa: CASRKRSYNEQFF

j_gene: TRBJ2-7
d_gene: TRBD1
abundance: NA
v_gene: TRBV6-5
CDR3nt: TGTGCCAGCAGTCACACAGGGGGCACCTACGAGCAGTACTTC
CDR3aa: CASSHTGGTYEQYF

j_gene: TRBJ2-1
d_gene: NA
abundance: NA
v_gene: TRBV7-9
CDR3nt: TGTGCCAGCAGCTTGGGGGCGGACGCCTACAATGAGCAGTTCTTC
CDR3aa: CASSLGADAYNEQFF

j_gene: TRBJ2-3
d_gene: NA
abundance: NA
v_gene: TRBV7-6
CDR3nt: TGTGCCAGCAGCGACTCGCGGGCCCCTACCCGCAGAGTAGATACGCAGTATTTT
CDR3aa: CASSDSRAPTRRVDTQYF

j_gene: TRBJ1-2
d_gene: NA
abundance: NA
v_gene: TRBV7-2
CDR3nt: TGTGCCAGCAGCTTAACTTTGTCCCGGGGTGGCTACACCTTC
CDR3aa: CASSLTLSRGGYTF

j_gene: TRBJ1-2
d_gene: TRBD1
abundance: NA
v_gene: TRBV25-1
CDR3nt: TGTGCCAGCATTCCCGGGACAGGGTATGGCTACACCTTC
CDR3aa: CASIPGTGYGYTF

j_gene: TRBJ2-7
d_gene: NA
abundance: NA
v_gene: TRBV27
CDR3nt: TGTGCCAGCAGTTTACGGACACCGTACGAGCAGTACTTC
CDR3aa: CASSLRTPYEQYF

j_gene: TRBJ2-4
d_gene: TRBD2
abundance: few
v_gene: TRBV9
CDR3nt: TGTGCCAGCAGCCCACTAGCGGGAGGGGCCAAAAACATTCAGTACTTC
CDR3aa: CASSPLAGGAKNIQYF

j_gene: TRBJ1-5
d_gene: TRBD1
abundance: once
v_gene: TRBV5-5
CDR3nt: TGTGCCAGCAGCTTGGGGACAGGGGGCGCCCAGCCCCAGCATTTT
CDR3aa: CASSLGTGGAQPQHF

j_gene: TRBJ2-7
d_gene: TRBD2
abundance: NA
v_gene: TRBV14
CDR3nt: TGTGCCAGCAGCCAAGACGTCGGGAGGGCCTCGGACGAGCAGTACTTC
CDR3aa: CASSQDVGRASDEQYF

j_gene: TRBJ1-1
d_gene: NA
abundance: NA
v_gene: TRBV9
CDR3nt: TGTGCCAGCAGCGTAGAGGCAGGGAACACTGAAGCTTTCTTT
CDR3aa: CASSVEAGNTEAFF

j_gene: TRBJ2-7
d_gene: TRBD1
abundance: once
v_gene: TRBV28
CDR3nt: TGTGCCAGCATTGGGACAGGGCGCTACGAGCAGTACTTC
CDR3aa: CASIGTGRYEQYF

j_gene: TRBJ2-7
d_gene: NA
abundance: NA
v_gene: TRBV13
CDR3nt: TGTGCCAGCAGTTCTATCGGGGGGCGAGGCGAGCAGTACTTC
CDR3aa: CASSSIGGRGEQYF

j_gene: TRBJ2-7
d_gene: TRBD1
abundance: NA
v_gene: TRBV27
CDR3nt: TGTGCCAGCAGTACAGGGGGCGGGTCTTACGAGCAGTACTTC
CDR3aa: CASSTGGGSYEQYF

j_gene: TRBJ2-1
d_gene: TRBD2
abundance: NA
v_gene: TRBV29-1
CDR3nt: TGCAGCGTTGAAGGACTAGCGGGAGAGGCTTCCTACAATGAGCAGTTCTTC
CDR3aa: CSVEGLAGEASYNEQFF

j_gene: TRBJ2-7
d_gene: NA
abundance: NA
v_gene: TRBV7-2
CDR3nt: TGTGCCAGCAGCTTACCCGGCGGCGCCTACGAGCAGTACTTC
CDR3aa: CASSLPGGAYEQYF

j_gene: TRBJ2-1
d_gene: TRBD2
abundance: NA
v_gene: TRBV9
CDR3nt: TGTGCCAGCAGCGTAGGAAGCGGGATAGAGAATCAGTTCTTC
CDR3aa: CASSVGSGIENQFF

j_gene: TRBJ1-1
d_gene: TRBD1
abundance: NA
v_gene: TRBV5-6
CDR3nt: TGTGCCAGCGGACAGGGGGCGACTGAAGCTTTCTTT
CDR3aa: CASGQGATEAFF

j_gene: TRBJ2-1
d_gene: TRBD2
abundance: NA
v_gene: TRBV28
CDR3nt: TGTGCCAGCAGCCTGACTAGCGGGAAATACAATGAGCAGTTCTTC
CDR3aa: CASSLTSGKYNEQFF

j_gene: TRBJ1-3
d_gene: TRBD1
abundance: NA
v_gene: TRBV18
CDR3nt: TGTGCCAGCTCACCACCGAACAGGGGGAACACCATATATTTT
CDR3aa: CASSPPNRGNTIYF

j_gene: TRBJ2-5
d_gene: NA
abundance: NA
v_gene: TRBV11-2
CDR3nt: TGTGCCAGCAGCTTAATCCGAGAGACCCAGTACTTC
CDR3aa: CASSLIRETQYF

j_gene: TRBJ2-7
d_gene: NA
abundance: NA
v_gene: TRBV28
CDR3nt: TGTGCCAGCAACCTAGGGGGGGCCTCAGGCGAGCAGTACTTC
CDR3aa: CASNLGGASGEQYF

j_gene: TRBJ1-4
d_gene: NA
abundance: NA
v_gene: TRBV9
CDR3nt: TGTGCCAGCAGCAGAGATTTAACTAATGAAAAACTGTTTTTT
CDR3aa: CASSRDLTNEKLFF

j_gene: TRBJ2-5
d_gene: TRBD1
abundance: NA
v_gene: TRBV7-9
CDR3nt: TGTGCCAGCAGCTCCGGACAGGGGGCTATACGGCACGGGACCCAGTACTTC
CDR3aa: CASSSGQGAIRHGTQYF

j_gene: TRBJ2-3
d_gene: NA
abundance: NA
v_gene: TRBV19
CDR3nt: TGTGCCAGTAGGGTGACAGGCCACACAGATACGCAGTATTTT
CDR3aa: CASRVTGHTDTQYF

j_gene: TRBJ2-1
d_gene: TRBD2
abundance: NA
v_gene: TRBV9
CDR3nt: TGTGCCAGCAGCACTGCTAGCGGCTCCTACAATGAGCAGTTCTTC
CDR3aa: CASSTASGSYNEQFF

j_gene: TRBJ2-3
d_gene: NA
abundance: NA
v_gene: TRBV11-2
CDR3nt: TGTGCCAGCAGCTTAGAGCGAGCGGGCACAGATACGCAGTATTTT
CDR3aa: CASSLERAGTDTQYF

j_gene: TRBJ1-1
d_gene: NA
abundance: NA
v_gene: TRBV4-3
CDR3nt: TGCGCCAGCAGCCAAGAGGTAGGGGGAGCTGAAGCTTTCTTT
CDR3aa: CASSQEVGGAEAFF

j_gene: TRBJ2-2
d_gene: NA
abundance: few
v_gene: TRBV27
CDR3nt: TGTGCCAGCAGTTTTCTTGACACCGGGGAGCTGTTTTTT
CDR3aa: CASSFLDTGELFF

j_gene: TRBJ1-5
d_gene: NA
abundance: NA
v_gene: TRBV27
CDR3nt: TGTGCCAGCAGTTTATCGTCATCCCAGCCCCAGCATTTT
CDR3aa: CASSLSSSQPQHF

j_gene: TRBJ2-2
d_gene: TRBD2
abundance: NA
v_gene: TRBV6-5
CDR3nt: TGTGCCAGCAGTTACCTAATAGCGGGCACCGGGGAGCTGTTTTTT
CDR3aa: CASSYLIAGTGELFF

j_gene: TRBJ2-4
d_gene: NA
abundance: NA
v_gene: TRBV19
CDR3nt: TGTGCCAGTAGCTGGGGAGTGGACATTCAGTACTTC
CDR3aa: CASSWGVDIQYF

j_gene: TRBJ2-5
d_gene: TRBD2
abundance: once
v_gene: TRBV10-3
CDR3nt: TGTGCCATCAGTGAGACGGGGAGGGCCGGGGAGACCCAGTACTTC
CDR3aa: CAISETGRAGETQYF

j_gene: TRBJ2-5
d_gene: TRBD1
abundance: NA
v_gene: TRBV28
CDR3nt: TGTGCCAGCAGTTTACCTTGGACAGGGGACTCTCAAGAGACCCAGTACTTC
CDR3aa: CASSLPWTGDSQETQYF

j_gene: TRBJ2-7
d_gene: NA
abundance: NA
v_gene: TRBV7-9
CDR3nt: TGTGCCAGCAGCCCCTCGGGGTGGAACGAGCAGTACTTC
CDR3aa: CASSPSGWNEQYF

j_gene: TRBJ2-7
d_gene: TRBD2
abundance: NA
v_gene: TRBV5-5
CDR3nt: TGTGCCAGCAGCTCGGAACTAGCGGGAGTTTACGAGCAGTACTTC
CDR3aa: CASSSELAGVYEQYF

j_gene: TRBJ1-1
d_gene: NA
abundance: NA
v_gene: TRBV28
CDR3nt: TGTGCCAGCAGTCCCCCGATTCTAGCCTACACTGAAGCTTTCTTT
CDR3aa: CASSPPILAYTEAFF